These 5 T cell receptor beta chains originate from one sample sequenced in a study of early T cells in non-severe SARS-CoV-2 infection. MiXCR, run by TCRdb on the 5' RACE reads, gives a single entry per CDR3 protein. The sample records about 130,000 distinct CDR3 sequences, 15% being singletons. The sequenced sample consisted of whole blood. These receptor sequences come from an adult who was a healthcare worker with PCR-confirmed SARS-CoV-2 infection or an uninfected control (not recorded which).

The CDR3 nucleotides read TGTGCCAGCAGTCCGGGGGTGACAGAAGAGACCCAGTACTTC. This gives the protein CASSPGVTEETQYF. The chain combines TRBV6-5 with TRBJ2-5, with D tentatively TRBD2 (6 bases). Germline loops: CDR1 MNHEY, CDR2 SVGAGI. The CDR3 is 14 residues long. Trimming cost V 5 bases and J 3 bases, with 13 bases left between them.

This chain connects TRBV20-1 to TRBJ2-5, with TRBD2 identical over 12 bases. The germline CDR1 and CDR2 sequences are DFQATT and SNEGSKA (reference sequence). CDR3 length: 14 amino acids. V lost 6 bases, J lost 5 bases, and 7 bases stayed unmatched. The CDR3 DNA sequence: TGCAGTGCAACGACTAGCGGGGGATCGGAGACCCAGTACTTC. This encodes CSATTSGGSETQYF.

There are a few counts of this clonotype. The chain combines TRBV12-3 or TRBV12-4 with TRBJ2-2; a weak D match, TRBD2 (5 bases). CDR3 length: 14 amino acids. The ends were cut back, 8 bases at V and 6 bases at J, with 16 bases in the middle. As DNA, the CDR3 is TGTGCCAGCGGACGAGGTAGCGAGGCCGGGGAGCTGTTTTTT. The encoded protein is CASGRGSEAGELFF.

This chain connects TRBV20-1 to TRBJ2-1; D is uncertain. The CDR3 sequence is 14 residues long. V was cut by 5 bases and J by 0 bases, with 11 bases left in between. Germline CDR1 reads DFQATT; CDR2 reads SNEGSKA (reference sequence). This CDR3 is CSAGPPSSYNEQFF. The DNA of the CDR3 is TGCAGTGCTGGACCTCCGAGCTCCTACAATGAGCAGTTCTTC.

The rearrangement uses TRBV18 and TRBJ1-4; 7 nucleotides match TRBD1. CDR1 is KGHSH and CDR2 is LQKENI in the germline V gene. The CDR3 runs 15 residues. Losses at the gene ends were 6 bases for V and 7 bases for J; bases not matched to a gene: 11. This CDR3 is CASSFDEGAIEKLFF. CDR3 coding DNA: TGTGCCAGCTCGTTCGATGAGGGGGCTATTGAAAAACTGTTTTTT.